These T cell receptor beta chains were read from a single sample in a study of T cells in Graves' hyperthyroidism and ophthalmopathy. TCRdb processed the multiplex PCR reads anew with MiXCR; each CDR3 protein has one entry. The sample carries 300,000 to 400,000 distinct CDR3 sequences, under 25% recorded once. The sequenced sample was blood. The source of these receptors is a woman aged 50 to 60 with Graves' hyperthyroidism. Each CDR3 is given with its conserved first and last residue. A D gene is named only where the DNA matches it firmly. Expanded clones are given a class, and other clones once, few, many or no size at all.

-	TRBV9	few	TRBJ2-1	TGTGCCAGCAGCAAACAATACAATGAGCAGTTCTTC	CASSKQYNEQFF
-	TRBV10-2	few	TRBJ1-2	TGCGCCAGCAGTGAAGGTACCTATGGCTACACCTTC	CASSEGTYGYTF
TRBD2	TRBV19	-	TRBJ2-7	TGTGCCAGTAGTAATACCCCGGGACTAGCGGCCTACGAGCAGTACTTC	CASSNTPGLAAYEQYF
-	TRBV7-9	many	TRBJ2-5	TGTGCCAGCAGCTTCAGTAGTGGCGGCAACCAAGAGACCCAGTACTTC	CASSFSSGGNQETQYF
-	TRBV28	-	TRBJ1-3	TGTGCCAGCAGTTTTCGCAGTTACTCTGGAAACACCATATATTTT	CASSFRSYSGNTIYF
-	TRBV6-1	few	TRBJ2-6	TGTGCCAGCAGTGAGCTCCCAGGCTCTGGGGCCAACGTCCTGACTTTC	CASSELPGSGANVLTF
TRBD1	TRBV12-3/TRBV12-4	few	TRBJ1-1	TGTGCCAGCAGTTTGGGGACAGGGGGCGCGTTCTCCGAAGCTTTCTTT	CASSLGTGGAFSEAFF
-	TRBV2	-	TRBJ2-7	TGTGCCAGCAGTGAGTCGAGGGCCTACGAGCAGTACTTC	CASSESRAYEQYF
-	TRBV6-8	-	TRBJ1-5	TGTGCAGCCTCGGGGACTAATCAGCCCCAGCATTTT	CAASGTNQPQHF
-	TRBV28	many	TRBJ1-2	TGTGCCAGCAGAGGGGTAGTGGATGGCTACACCTTC	CASRGVVDGYTF
TRBD2	TRBV20-1	many	TRBJ2-5	TGCAGTGCTAGAGATTTGTTTAGCGGGGTAGAGACCCAGTACTTC	CSARDLFSGVETQYF
-	TRBV6-1	-	TRBJ1-5	TGTGCCAGCAACCTCGAAGGGCGGCAGCCCCAGCATTTT	CASNLEGRQPQHF
-	TRBV7-2	many	TRBJ2-1	TGTGCCAGCAGTCATAACAGGGACATGGAGTTCTTC	CASSHNRDMEFF
-	TRBV30	-	TRBJ1-1	TGTGCCTGGATTGAGGACGGGACAATGAACACTGAAGCTTTCTTT	CAWIEDGTMNTEAFF
-	TRBV12-3/TRBV12-4	-	TRBJ1-5	TGTGCCAGCAGCCTCACCGGGCCCCATAATCAGCCCCAGCATTTT	CASSLTGPHNQPQHF
-	TRBV19	-	TRBJ1-5	TGTGCCAGTAGTATGGGCGGGCGGGGGCAGCCCCAGCATTTT	CASSMGGRGQPQHF
-	TRBV25-1	many	TRBJ1-1	TGTGCCAGCAGTCAGCAGGGGAACACTGAAGCTTTCTTT	CASSQQGNTEAFF
TRBD1	TRBV11-2	-	TRBJ2-3	TGTGCCAGCAGATCACAAACGGGACAGAGCACAGATACGCAGTATTTT	CASRSQTGQSTDTQYF